The TCR beta chain under discussion was sequenced for a study of T cell responses to AZD1222 COVID-19 vaccine. Study information: Some second doses came at about 4 weeks and others at about 12 weeks; these were pooled. The study's findings and limits: Close to half of spike-specific TCRs reportedly recognize unmutated variant regions. Donors, mostly white British, included more females; clonal diversity was possibly underestimated. Repertoire sampling occurred only after the peak T cell response.

Of note for this clone: Its antigen remains unknown. An end of the junction differs from the germline gene, which may be a read error.

This CDR3 contains 15 residues. Germline V gene data show CDR1 as LGHNA and CDR2 as YSLEER. Sequencing used immunoSEQ multiplex PCR; TCRdb keeps in-frame clones, though not all of them. The table records over 45,000 clones, 87% of them present only once. The clonotype originates from an adult in good health. V usage is TRBV4-3 and J usage is TRBJ1-1, with D unresolved. The source was peripheral blood, collected on day 0 of AZD1222 vaccination. CDR3 region: CASSQDAGVNTEAFF. In nucleotides, the CDR3 is TGCGCCAGCAGCCAAGATGCAGGAGTGAATACTGAAGCTTTCTTT.